This T cell receptor beta chain was sequenced for a study of T cell repertoires in cytomegalovirus infection. Across the study: Alongside well-studied HLA-B-restricted CMV epitopes, recently identified HLA-C-restricted CMV epitopes were also used. CMV infection plus the matching HLA type was flagged by public TCR beta signatures.

This CDR3 is built from 14 residues. Between the trimmed V and J ends, which lost 1 base and 4 bases, there was a span of 8 bases. The V gene's germline CDR1 is SGHTA and CDR2 FQGNSA. This clonotype was seen only a few times. Its antigen remains unidentified. TCRdb ran MiXCR on the reads and lists one entry per CDR3 protein. Seen here are 300,000 to 400,000 distinct CDR3 sequences, about 27% observed once, and the top ten hold 15% to 20%. Broader study findings: Summed frequency of shared TCR beta families picked out CMV carriers who also had the relevant HLA. The ex vivo response showed dominance by HLA-C-restricted CMV-specific TCR beta clonotypes.

The sequences come from cultured PBMCs, collected from culture after CMV antigen stimulation. This chain links TRBV7-2 with TRBJ1-5, with D uncertain. The receptor comes from a human donor in good health (CMV status not recorded). Some clones in this sample may be carry-over from other donors' samples. The CDR3 loop reads CASSLDVSNQPQHF. The CDR3 bases are TGTGCCAGCAGCTTAGACGTGTCAAATCAGCCCCAGCATTTT.